Listed below are T cell receptor beta chains from one sample, sequenced in a study of blood T cell repertoires in COVID-19. Here immunoSEQ multiplex PCR was the method, and the copy in TCRdb shows in-frame clones only, minus some. The sample has about 280,000 clones; approximately 86% are singletons. The sequencing sample was made of peripheral blood. The receptors shown here come from a woman in her 30s who had recovered from COVID-19. Both conserved end residues are part of each CDR3. Fields, in order: V gene, D gene, J gene, clone size, CDR3 protein, CDR3 DNA. D genes are given only for firm matches. The size of a clone is reported for some rows only, either as once, few or many, or as a class for expanded clones.

TRBV18	-	TRBJ2-1	-	CASSPQAGQFYNEQFF	TGTGCCAGCTCACCACAGGCAGGGCAGTTCTACAATGAGCAGTTCTTC
TRBV5-1	-	TRBJ2-7	-	CASSLGHEQYF	TGCGCCAGCAGCTTGGGGCACGAGCAGTACTTC
TRBV5-4	TRBD2	TRBJ2-2	-	CASSLRGGFTSTGELFF	TGTGCCAGCAGCTTGAGGGGAGGGTTCACCTCCACCGGGGAGCTGTTTTTT
TRBV7-9	-	TRBJ1-1	-	CASSQGTEAFF	TGTGCCAGCAGCCAGGGGACTGAAGCTTTCTTT
TRBV28	TRBD2	TRBJ2-3	once	CASTLGGRDTDTQYF	TGTGCCAGCACCTTGGGGGGGAGGGACACAGATACGCAGTATTTT
TRBV30	TRBD2	TRBJ2-7	-	CAWGLAGPYEQYF	TGTGCCTGGGGGCTAGCGGGGCCCTACGAGCAGTACTTC
TRBV3-1/TRBV3-2	-	TRBJ2-7	once	CASLRGGSYEQYF	TGTGCCAGCCTCCGAGGGGGATCCTACGAGCAGTACTTC
TRBV19	TRBD1	TRBJ2-7	-	CASSMAQGAVEQYF	TGTGCCAGTAGTATGGCTCAGGGGGCTGTCGAGCAGTACTTC
TRBV5-6	TRBD2	TRBJ2-1	-	CASGKERESNEQFF	TGTGCCAGCGGTAAAGAGCGGGAGAGCAATGAGCAGTTCTTC
TRBV5-6	-	TRBJ2-7	-	CASSLKGQPYYEQYF	TGTGCCAGCAGCTTGAAGGGGCAACCCTACTACGAGCAGTACTTC
TRBV30	TRBD1	TRBJ1-1	-	CAWSATGGRLNTEAFF	TGTGCCTGGAGTGCCACAGGGGGCCGGCTGAACACTGAAGCTTTCTTT
TRBV4-2	TRBD2	TRBJ2-7	-	CASSPLRTSGNYEQYF	TGTGCCAGCAGCCCACTTCGAACTAGCGGAAACTACGAGCAGTACTTC
TRBV3-1/TRBV3-2	TRBD2	TRBJ2-7	few	CASSQAGTSGYEQYF	TGTGCCAGCAGCCAAGCAGGGACTAGCGGCTACGAGCAGTACTTC
TRBV4-3	TRBD2	TRBJ2-1	-	CASSQTSASYNEQFF	TGCGCCAGCAGCCAAACTAGCGCCTCCTACAATGAGCAGTTCTTC
TRBV3-1/TRBV3-2	TRBD2	TRBJ2-3	-	CASSPSGRGDTQYF	TGTGCCAGCAGCCCCAGCGGGAGGGGGGATACGCAGTATTTT
TRBV5-4	-	TRBJ1-3	few	CASSPNRNSGNTIYF	TGTGCCAGCAGCCCCAACAGGAACTCTGGAAACACCATATATTTT
TRBV29-1	-	TRBJ1-1	-	CSAMSASYTEAFF	TGCAGCGCTATGTCCGCGAGTTACACTGAAGCTTTCTTT
TRBV4-3	TRBD2	TRBJ2-3	few	CASSQGLAGGIDTQYF	TGCGCCAGCAGCCAAGGGCTAGCGGGAGGGATAGATACGCAGTATTTT
TRBV5-4	TRBD2	TRBJ2-7	-	CASSSAGGSYEQYF	TGTGCCAGCAGCTCAGCGGGGGGGAGCTACGAGCAGTACTTC
TRBV11-2	TRBD1	TRBJ2-1	few	CASSRGIGGSEQFF	TGTGCCAGCAGCCGGGGTATAGGGGGCAGTGAGCAGTTCTTC
TRBV5-8	TRBD1	TRBJ1-6	-	CASSGEGTDLYSPLHF	TGTGCCAGCAGCGGAGAAGGGACAGATCTCTATTCACCCCTCCACTTT
TRBV28	TRBD1	TRBJ1-5	once	CASRTGLRQPQHF	TGTGCCAGCAGGACAGGGCTCCGACAGCCCCAGCATTTT
TRBV28	-	TRBJ2-3	-	CASSFNRGGTDTQYF	TGTGCCAGCAGTTTCAATAGGGGGGGTACAGATACGCAGTATTTT
TRBV7-3	-	TRBJ2-3	once	CASSLSTGDTQYF	TGTGCCAGCAGCTTAAGTACAGGAGATACGCAGTATTTT
TRBV27	-	TRBJ1-5	-	CASSPQGTQPQHF	TGTGCCAGCAGTCCACAGGGAACTCAGCCCCAGCATTTT
TRBV19	TRBD1	TRBJ2-7	-	CASSIGFSGTGLAEQYF	TGTGCCAGTAGTATAGGATTCAGCGGGACAGGGTTGGCCGAGCAGTACTTC
TRBV6-2/TRBV6-3	-	TRBJ2-5	few	CASSRGETQYF	TGTGCCAGCAGCCGCGGAGAGACCCAGTACTTC
TRBV21-1	-	TRBJ1-5	few	CASSKGDRGNQPQHF	TGTGCCAGCAGCAAAGGGGACAGGGGCAATCAGCCCCAGCATTTT
TRBV6-5	TRBD1	TRBJ1-2	-	CASSPDRVGYGYTF	TGTGCCAGCAGTCCGGACAGGGTGGGCTATGGCTACACCTTC
TRBV19	TRBD2	TRBJ2-2	-	CASSISGGSDTGELFF	TGTGCCAGTAGTATTTCGGGGGGATCGGACACCGGGGAGCTGTTTTTT
TRBV18	TRBD1	TRBJ1-5	-	CASSPDRDLNQPQHF	TGTGCCAGCTCACCTGACAGGGACCTCAATCAGCCCCAGCATTTT
TRBV4-3	-	TRBJ1-4	-	CASSQRGINEKLFF	TGCGCCAGCAGCCAAAGGGGTATTAATGAAAAACTGTTTTTT
TRBV6-5	-	TRBJ2-1	-	CASNRGGNEQFF	TGTGCCAGCAACAGGGGAGGCAATGAGCAGTTCTTC
TRBV6-6	TRBD2	TRBJ2-3	many	CASRVAGGSTDTQYF	TGTGCCAGCAGAGTAGCGGGAGGGTCCACAGATACGCAGTATTTT
TRBV15	-	TRBJ2-5	once	CATRGLSETQYF	TGTGCCACCCGGGGTTTATCGGAGACCCAGTACTTC
TRBV9	TRBD2	TRBJ2-1	-	CASSAGAGDTYNEQFF	TGTGCCAGCAGCGCTGGAGCGGGAGATACCTACAATGAGCAGTTCTTC
TRBV5-1	-	TRBJ2-7	-	CASSSQGTTYEQYF	TGCGCCAGCTCTTCTCAGGGGACAACCTACGAGCAGTACTTC
TRBV7-9	TRBD2	TRBJ2-7	-	CASSLNPLAGTFYEQYF	TGTGCCAGCAGCTTAAACCCACTAGCGGGCACTTTTTACGAGCAGTACTTC
TRBV19	-	TRBJ1-3	-	CAIGAGNTIYF	TGTGCCATCGGGGCTGGAAACACCATATATTTT
TRBV4-1	-	TRBJ2-1	-	CASSQSGDPYNEQFF	TGCGCCAGCAGCCAGTCGGGGGACCCCTACAATGAGCAGTTCTTC
TRBV6-5	-	TRBJ1-1	-	CASSYAMSVNTEAFF	TGTGCCAGCAGTTACGCCATGAGTGTGAACACTGAAGCTTTCTTT
TRBV5-1	-	TRBJ2-5	once	CASSPRAIGGETQYF	TGCGCCAGCAGCCCGAGGGCCATTGGAGGGGAGACCCAGTACTTC
TRBV2	TRBD1	TRBJ1-2	once	CASSGDSLEDGYTF	TGTGCCAGCAGTGGGGACAGCCTAGAGGATGGCTACACCTTC
TRBV19	-	TRBJ2-2	-	CASSSLTGTTGELFF	TGTGCCAGTAGTTCCCTCACAGGGACCACCGGGGAGCTGTTTTTT
TRBV10-3	TRBD1	TRBJ1-1	once	CAISGDRRNTEAFF	TGTGCCATCAGTGGGGACAGGAGGAACACTGAAGCTTTCTTT
TRBV2	-	TRBJ1-1	-	CASSVVAEAFF	TGTGCCAGCAGTGTAGTTGCTGAAGCTTTCTTT
TRBV14	-	TRBJ1-3	-	CASSQGGPVSGNTIYF	TGTGCCAGCAGCCAAGGCGGGCCCGTCTCTGGAAACACCATATATTTT
TRBV6-1	-	TRBJ1-6	-	CASSEGTLNNSPLHF	TGTGCCAGCAGTGAGGGGACATTAAATAATTCACCCCTCCACTTT
TRBV7-2	-	TRBJ2-2	-	CASSLRSGWTGELFF	TGTGCCAGCAGCTTAAGGTCAGGGTGGACCGGGGAGCTGTTTTTT
TRBV19	TRBD1	TRBJ1-2	-	CASRDRVNYGYTF	TGTGCCAGTAGGGACAGGGTGAACTATGGCTACACCTTC